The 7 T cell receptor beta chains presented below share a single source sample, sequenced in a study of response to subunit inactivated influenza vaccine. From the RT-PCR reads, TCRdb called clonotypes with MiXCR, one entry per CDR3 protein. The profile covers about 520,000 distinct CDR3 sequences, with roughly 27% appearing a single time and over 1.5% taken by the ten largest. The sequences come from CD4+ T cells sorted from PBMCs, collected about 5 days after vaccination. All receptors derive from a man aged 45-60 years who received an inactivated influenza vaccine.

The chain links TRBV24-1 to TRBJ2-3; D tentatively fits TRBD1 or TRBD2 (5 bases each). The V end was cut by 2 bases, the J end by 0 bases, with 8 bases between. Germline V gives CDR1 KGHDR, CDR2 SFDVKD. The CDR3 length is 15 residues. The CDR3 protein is CATSDYRDSTDTQYF. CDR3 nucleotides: TGTGCCACCAGTGATTACCGGGACAGCACAGATACGCAGTATTTT.

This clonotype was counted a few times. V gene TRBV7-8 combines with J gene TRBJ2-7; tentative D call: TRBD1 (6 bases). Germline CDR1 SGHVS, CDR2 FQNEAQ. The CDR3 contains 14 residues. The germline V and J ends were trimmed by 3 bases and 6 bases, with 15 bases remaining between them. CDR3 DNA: TGTGCCAGCAGCTTTCAGGGCCACAGGGTCGAGCAGTACTTC. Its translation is CASSFQGHRVEQYF.

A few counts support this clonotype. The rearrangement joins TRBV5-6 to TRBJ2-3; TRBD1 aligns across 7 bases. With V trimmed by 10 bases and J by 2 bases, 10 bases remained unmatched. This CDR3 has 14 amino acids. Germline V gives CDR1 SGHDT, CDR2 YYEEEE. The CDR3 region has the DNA TGTGCCGGCTTGACAGGGCCCGACACAGATACGCAGTATTTT. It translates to CAGLTGPDTDTQYF.

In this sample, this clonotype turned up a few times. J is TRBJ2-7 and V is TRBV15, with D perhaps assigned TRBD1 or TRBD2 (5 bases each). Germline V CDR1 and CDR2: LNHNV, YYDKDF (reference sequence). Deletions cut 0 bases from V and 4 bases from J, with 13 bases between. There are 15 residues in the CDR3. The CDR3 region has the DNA TGTGCCACCAGCAGAGATGGGGGATTGGGGTACGAGCAGTACTTC. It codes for CATSRDGGLGYEQYF.

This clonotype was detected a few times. The chain's CDR3 is CSVEWGQQFF. Here the CDR3 DNA reads TGCAGCGTTGAATGGGGACAACAGTTCTTC. The chain uses TRBV29-1 and TRBJ2-1; D possibly corresponds to TRBD1 (6 bases). CDR1 is SQVTM, CDR2 ANQGSEA, per germline. This CDR3 has 10 residues. V dropped 2 bases and J dropped 13 bases, with 9 bases sitting between them.

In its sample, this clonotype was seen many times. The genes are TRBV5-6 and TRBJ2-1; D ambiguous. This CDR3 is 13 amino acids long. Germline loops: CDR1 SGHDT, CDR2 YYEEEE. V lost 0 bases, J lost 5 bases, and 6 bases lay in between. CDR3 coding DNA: TGTGCCAGCAGCTTGGACAGTCACAATGAGCAGTTCTTC. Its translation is CASSLDSHNEQFF.

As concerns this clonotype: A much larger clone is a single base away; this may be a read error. As DNA, the CDR3 is TGTGCCAGCAGCCCCCGTGGACAGGGTCAGGCCTACGATCAGTACTTC. Encoded protein: CASSPRGQGQAYDQYF. J is TRBJ2-7 and V is TRBV5-4, with TRBD1 matching over 8 bases. The CDR3 has 16 residues. Germline V lookup: CDR1 SGHNT, CDR2 YYREEE (reference sequence).